The 3 T cell receptor beta chains in this list originate from one sample, sequenced in a study of glioma-infiltrating T cells after dendritic cell vaccination. Using immunoSEQ multiplex PCR, the repertoire was profiled, and TCRdb retains in-frame clones only, with some absent. The sample has around 73,000 clones; roughly 80% are singletons. This material consisted of blood, taken before dendritic cell vaccination. The source of these receptors is a human donor with glioblastoma.

This sequence joins TRBV11-3 and TRBJ2-1; tentative D call: TRBD2 (6 bases). There are 15 residues in the CDR3. From germline, CDR1 is SGHNT and CDR2 YENEEA. V was cut by 5 bases and J by 6 bases, with 17 bases left in between. CDR3 amino acids: CASSKTSYVFNEQFF. CDR3 sequence (DNA): TGTGCCAGCAGCAAGACTAGTTACGTTTTCAATGAGCAGTTCTTC.

The rearrangement links TRBV7-8 to TRBJ2-1; no clear D gene. The CDR3 has 12 amino acids. CDR1 is SGHVS, CDR2 FQNEAQ, per germline. V was shortened by 6 bases and J by 6 bases, with 9 bases between the two germline ends. The CDR3 protein is CASRLPGNEQFF. CDR3 sequence (DNA): TGTGCCAGCAGGTTACCGGGCAATGAGCAGTTCTTC.

This chain links TRBV9 with TRBJ2-1; possible D gene TRBD2, 6 bases. The CDR3 runs 15 residues. The V end lost 0 bases, the J end lost 7 bases, and 14 bases lay between the germline ends. CDR1 SGDLS and CDR2 YYNGEE come from the germline V gene. Here the CDR3 reads CASSVAATRGNEQFF. CDR3 nucleotides: TGTGCCAGCAGCGTAGCTGCGACTAGGGGAAATGAGCAGTTCTTC.